The clone carrying this TCR beta chain was seen just once. This CDR3 spans 12 amino acids. Trimming cost V 4 bases and J 8 bases; bases outside gene matches: 7. The germline gives CDR1 SQVTM, CDR2 ANQGSEA. This record belongs to a study of blood T cell repertoires in COVID-19. The repertoire was sequenced with immunoSEQ multiplex PCR; TCRdb's copy has only in-frame clones and lacks some. The profile shows about 190,000 clones, roughly 77% of them singletons. The genes are TRBV29-1 and TRBJ1-2; 7 nucleotides match TRBD1. The source material was PBMCs or T cells enriched from blood (not recorded which). The source is a woman aged 50 to 65 with acute COVID-19. CDR3 in DNA: TGCAGCGTTGGGAGAGACAGGGAAGGCTACACCTTC. Protein product: CSVGRDREGYTF. Drawing the rest from reference TRBV29-1 and TRBJ1-2, the complete variable domain is SAVISQKPSRDICQRGTSLTIQCQVDSQVTMMFWYRQQPGQSLTLIATANQGSEATYESGFVIDKFPISRPNLTFSTLTVSNMSPEDSSIYLCSVGRDREGYTFGSGTRLTVV.